This TCR beta chain came from a study of T cells in Graves' hyperthyroidism and ophthalmopathy. This clonotype has at least ten counts. It was RNA transcripts that yielded the amplified TCR beta CDR3 regions. The HTBI primer set served for first-round RT-PCR of the TCR CDR3. TCRdb passed the multiplex PCR reads through MiXCR, listing each CDR3 protein once. This sample has some 250,000 distinct CDR3 sequences, with roughly 15% found just once. The ends were cut back, 8 bases at V and 7 bases at J, with 15 bases in the middle. The CDR3 is 13 amino acids. Germline lookup yields CDR1 MNHEY and CDR2 SMNVEV (reference sequence).

The rearrangement uses TRBV27 and TRBJ1-5; D not certain. The specimen was blood. The receptor was isolated from a woman aged 40 to 49 with Graves' hyperthyroidism that later progressed to Graves' ophthalmopathy. CDR3 sequence reads: CASPFDGGQPQHF. DNA for the CDR3: TGTGCCAGCCCCTTTGACGGTGGCCAGCCCCAGCATTTT.